The 28 T cell receptor beta chains given below trace back to one sample, sequenced in a study of T cell clonality in common variable immunodeficiency. Broader study findings: Reportedly, TCR beta sequences from common variable immunodeficiency showed fewer deletions and N-nucleotide insertions.

These receptors have no identified antigens. Using immunoSEQ multiplex PCR, the repertoire was profiled, and TCRdb retains in-frame clones only, with some absent. The sample contains about 33,000 clones, none of them singletons. Material for sequencing was peripheral blood mononuclear cells. The receptors were sampled from a human donor with common variable immunodeficiency.

As regards this clone: The CDR3 goes on 3 residues after the read ends, and that part is filled in from the germline J gene. V gene TRBV30 combines with J gene TRBJ2-1, with TRBD2 matching 12 bases. This CDR3 region has 15 residues. The germline V gene encodes CDR1 GTSNPN and CDR2 SVGIG (reference sequence). With V trimmed by 3 bases and J by 9 bases, 9 bases remained unmatched. The CDR3 here is CAWSASSGGAGEQFF. The DNA read from the CDR3 is TGTGCCTGGAGCGCTTCTAGCGGGGGGGCCGGTGAG.

This clone was detected a few times. Read data end 3 residues before the CDR3 end; the end is taken from the germline J gene. The chain links TRBV7-9 to TRBJ2-5; 8 nucleotides agree with TRBD1. There are 15 residues in the CDR3. Losses at the gene ends were 5 bases for V and 2 bases for J; bases not matched to a gene: 7. CDR1 is SEHNR and CDR2 is FQNEAQ in the germline V gene (reference sequence). This CDR3 reads CASSQVGQGQETQYF. The sequenced part of the CDR3 DNA is TGTGCCAGCAGCCAAGTTGGACAGGGACAAGAGACC.

Only a few counts were recorded for this clone. The read falls 3 residues short of the CDR3 end, and the missing part is taken from the germline J gene. The V gene is TRBV30, the J gene TRBJ1-5; D uncertain. The CDR3 sequence is 15 residues long. The germline V and J ends were trimmed by 3 bases and 3 bases, with 15 bases remaining between them. Germline V gene sequence: CDR1 GTSNPN, CDR2 SVGIG (reference sequence). The sequenced CDR3 bases are TGTGCCTGGAGCCACCAGAGCGTAATCAATCAGCCC. This translates into CAWSHQSVINQP. The whole CDR3 is CAWSHQSVINQPQHF.

This clone was seen a few times. The read falls 3 residues short of the CDR3 end, and the missing part is taken from the germline J gene. This rearrangement joins TRBV30 to TRBJ2-1, with TRBD1 identical over 9 bases. V dropped 5 bases and J dropped 6; count of bases not matched to a gene: 11. Germline V gene lookup returns CDR1 GTSNPN and CDR2 SVGIG (reference sequence). This CDR3 has 15 residues. The sequenced part of the CDR3 DNA is TGTGCCTGGGGGGGCCGGACAGGGGCCCCCAATGAG. The encoded protein is CAWGGRTGAPNE. The complete CDR3 reads CAWGGRTGAPNEQFF.

This clone was observed at least ten times. The CDR3 here is CAISSLQLQETQYF. The covered CDR3 bases are TGTGCCATCAGCTCCCTACAGCTTCAAGAGACC. The J gene is TRBJ2-5, the V gene TRBV10-3; D remains unclear. The read falls 3 residues short of the CDR3 end, and the missing part is taken from the germline J gene. The V gene's germline CDR1 is ENHRY and CDR2 SYGVKD. This CDR3 is built from 14 residues. V lost 6 bases and J lost 2, with 13 bases in between.

This clone turned up a few times. With the read ending 3 residues before the CDR3 end, the germline J gene is used to fill in that end. Other DNA sequences within the sample encode an identical CDR3. This rearrangement joins TRBV13 to TRBJ2-1, with TRBD2 matching 13 bases. Looked up from germline, CDR1 is PRHDT and CDR2 is FYEKMQ (reference sequence). The CDR3 spans 15 residues. Trimming cost V 6 bases and J 7 bases; bases outside gene matches: 6. CDR3 sequence reads: CASSSLAGGRNEQFF. The CDR3 bases that were read are TGTGCCAGCAGTTCACTAGCGGGGGGGCGTAATGAG.

This clone was counted at least ten times. From the germline J gene comes the end of the CDR3, since the read stops 3 residues before it. The chain employs TRBV30 and TRBJ1-6, with TRBD1 matching 9 bases. Germline loops: CDR1 GTSNPN, CDR2 SVGIG (reference sequence). This CDR3 has 16 residues. V trimming: 3 bases; J trimming: 0 bases; junction bases outside the gene matches: 3. CDR3 DNA (partial): TGTGCCTGGAGAGGACAGGGGAGCTCCTATAATTCACCC. Amino acid sequence: CAWRGQGSSYNSP. The whole CDR3 protein is CAWRGQGSSYNSPLHF. The whole variable domain, remainder taken from reference TRBV30 and TRBJ1-6, is SQTIHQWPATLVQPVGSPLSLECTVEGTSNPNLYWYRQAAGRGLQLLFYSVGIGQISSEVPQNLSASRPQDRQFILSSKKLLLSDSGFYLCAWRGQGSSYNSPLHFGNGTRLTVT.

This clone showed up many times. The read finishes 3 residues shy of the CDR3 end, and the germline J gene is used to complete it. The genes are TRBV2 and TRBJ2-1, with a weak D call TRBD2 (6 bases). The germline V gene has CDR1 SNHLY and CDR2 FYNNEI. The ends were cut back, 3 bases at V and 5 bases at J, with 8 bases in the middle. The CDR3 contains 13 residues. Incomplete CDR3 DNA: TGTGCCAGCAGTGAGGGACTCAACAATGAG. Protein sequence: CASSEGLNNE. The full CDR3 sequence reads CASSEGLNNEQFF. Filled out from reference TRBV2 and TRBJ2-1, the complete variable domain reads EPEVTQTPSHQVTQMGQEVILRCVPISNHLYFYWYRQILGQKVEFLVSFYNNEISEKSEIFDDQFSVERPDGSNFTLKIRSTKLEDSAMYFCASSEGLNNEQFFGPGTRLTVL.

The sample holds a few counts of this clone. The CDR3 here is CASSVGARGSYNEQFF. The CDR3 DNA, read in part, is TGTGCCAGCAGTGTCGGAGCCAGGGGCTCCTACAATGAG. V usage is TRBV2 and J usage is TRBJ2-1; the D gene is possibly TRBD1 (6 bases). The read terminates 3 residues before the CDR3 end, so the remaining end is supplied by the germline J gene. CDR3 length equals 16 residues. Germline V gene lookup returns CDR1 SNHLY and CDR2 FYNNEI. V lost 4 bases and J lost 0, with 13 bases in between.

On this clone: From the germline J gene comes the end of the CDR3, since the read stops 3 residues before it. The chain has TRBV7-2 and TRBJ2-2; 11 nucleotides line up with TRBD2. CDR1 is SGHTA and CDR2 is FQGNSA in the germline V gene. The V segment lost 4 bases and the J segment 5 bases; nucleotides outside the gene matches: 9. The length of the CDR3 is 17 residues. This CDR3 is CASSSASGGSLTGELFF. The CDR3 bases that were read are TGTGCCAGCAGCTCAGCTAGCGGGGGGTCTCTTACCGGGGAG.

This clone came up a few times. CDR3 residues: CASSAGTSGNTGELFF. The sequenced CDR3 bases are TGTGCCAGCAGCGCCGGGACTAGCGGAAACACCGGGGAG. This rearrangement joins TRBV13 to TRBJ2-2; 11 bases align to TRBD2. The CDR3 end falls 3 residues outside the read, so it is completed with the germline J gene. The V segment lost 5 bases and the J segment 2 bases; nucleotides outside the gene matches: 4. In germline, CDR1 is PRHDT, CDR2 FYEKMQ (reference sequence). The length of the CDR3 is 16 residues. Combining the CDR3 with reference TRBV13 and TRBJ2-2 gives the whole variable domain AAGVIQSPRHLIKEKRETATLKCYPIPRHDTVYWYQQGPGQDPQFLISFYEKMQSDKGSIPDRFSAQQFSDYHSELNMSSLELGDSALYFCASSAGTSGNTGELFFGEGSRLTVL.

This clone was counted ten times or more. The DNA ends 3 residues before the CDR3 does, and the rest of the CDR3 is filled in from the germline J gene. This chain links TRBV18 with TRBJ2-7; D possibly uses TRBD1 or TRBD2 (6 bases each). The CDR3 runs to 14 residues. V lost 6 bases to trimming and J lost 5 bases, with 17 bases between them. The germline gives CDR1 KGHSH, CDR2 LQKENI. The CDR3 reads CASSRRGGGDEQYF. CDR3 DNA (partial): TGTGCCAGCTCGCGCAGGGGAGGCGGCGACGAG.

This clone was counted many times. The CDR3 goes on 3 residues after the read ends, and that part is filled in from the germline J gene. The chain uses TRBV29-1 and TRBJ2-2, with 7 positions matching TRBD1. V was clipped by 4 bases and J by 0 bases; unmatched bases: 2. Germline lookup yields CDR1 SQVTM and CDR2 ANQGSEA. CDR3 length equals 14 residues. This CDR3 reads CSVGTGANTGELFF. Incomplete CDR3 DNA: TGCAGCGTTGGAACAGGGGCGAACACCGGGGAG.

This clone was detected a few times. The CDR3 end is not reached by the read, which stops 3 residues before it; the germline J gene fills it in. This chain joins TRBV18 and TRBJ1-2; D perhaps matches TRBD1 (5 bases). This CDR3 region has 17 residues. Deletions cut 3 bases from V and 4 bases from J, with 21 bases between. Germline assignment: CDR1 KGHSH and CDR2 LQKENI. The CDR3 loop is CASSPTTPGGAGYGYTF. The CDR3 bases that were read are TGTGCCAGCTCACCTACTACCCCTGGAGGGGCAGGCTATGGC.

This clone was observed at least ten times. The sequence runs out 3 residues before the end of the CDR3; the remainder is reconstructed from the germline J gene. Other nucleotide sequences in the sample specify the same CDR3. The chain links TRBV30 to TRBJ1-6; a weak D match, TRBD1 (6 bases). V gave up 4 bases and J gave up 1 base, with 8 bases separating them. Per germline, CDR1 GTSNPN and CDR2 SVGIG (reference sequence). The CDR3 is 14 amino acids. Incomplete CDR3 DNA: TGTGCCTGGACGAGGGGGTCCTATAATTCACCC. Protein: CAWTRGSYNSP. In full, the CDR3 is CAWTRGSYNSPLHF.

Remarks on this clone: The missing CDR3 end, 3 residues past where the read stops, is filled in from the germline J gene. This rearrangement joins TRBV20-1 to TRBJ2-7, with 9 bases fitting TRBD2. The CDR3 sequence is 13 residues long. J was trimmed by 2 bases and V by 5 bases; bases with no gene match: 4. CDR1 DFQATT and CDR2 SNEGSKA come from the germline V gene (reference sequence). Partial CDR3 DNA: TGCAGTGCTGTAGCGGGGGAAACCTACGAG. Residues: CSAVAGETYE. The whole CDR3 reads CSAVAGETYEQYF.

This clone was detected many times. From the germline J gene comes the end of the CDR3, since the read stops 3 residues before it. The chain uses TRBV29-1 and TRBJ2-1; 9 nucleotides match TRBD2. The length of the CDR3 is 12 residues. CDR1 is SQVTM, CDR2 ANQGSEA, per germline. The ends lost 6 bases at V and 4 bases at J; junction bases unmatched: 1. The CDR3 DNA, read in part, is TGCAGCGTCGGACTAGCGTACAATGAG. Protein sequence: CSVGLAYNE. In full, the CDR3 is CSVGLAYNEQFF.

This clone was seen a handful of times. The read terminates 3 residues ahead of where the CDR3 ends, so the germline J gene completes it. This sequence joins TRBV18 and TRBJ2-2, with 7 bases fitting TRBD2. V lost 0 bases and J lost 4; bases outside the gene matches: 2. Per germline, CDR1 KGHSH and CDR2 LQKENI. This CDR3 region has 15 residues. CDR3 amino acids: CASSPPGGGTGELFF. CDR3 bases read: TGTGCCAGCTCACCACCCGGCGGGGGCACCGGGGAG.

This clone was picked up many times. The read terminates 3 residues ahead of where the CDR3 ends, so the germline J gene completes it. V is TRBV19 and J is TRBJ2-7, with TRBD1 identical over 9 bases. CDR3 length: 15 amino acids. V lost 6 bases and J lost 3; bases outside the gene matches: 9. Germline V gene lookup returns CDR1 LNHDA and CDR2 SQIVND (reference sequence). CDR3 sequence: CASRKPGQGDYEQYF. CDR3 bases read: TGTGCCAGTAGGAAACCGGGACAGGGCGACTACGAG.

This clone was detected only a few times. This chain's CDR3 is CASSPGGQGETQYF. The sequenced CDR3 bases are TGTGCCAGTAGCCCGGGGGGGCAGGGAGAGACC. The V and J genes are TRBV19 and TRBJ2-5; 8 positions agree with TRBD2. The CDR3 goes on 3 residues after the read ends, and that part is filled in from the germline J gene. After removal of 6 bases from V and 4 bases from J, the junction contained 7 bases not matched to a gene. Germline V gene sequence: CDR1 LNHDA, CDR2 SQIVND (reference sequence). The CDR3 has 14 amino acids.

The sample holds a few counts of this clone. The read terminates 3 residues before the CDR3 end, so the remaining end is supplied by the germline J gene. V is TRBV6-1 and J is TRBJ2-5, with TRBD2 matching 13 bases. The CDR3 totals 17 residues. Germline V gene sequence: CDR1 MNHNS, CDR2 SASEGT. After removal of 1 base from V and 5 bases from J, the junction contained 7 bases not matched to a gene. Incomplete CDR3 DNA: TGTGCCAGCAGTGAAGGGGGGACTAGCGGGGATTTGGAGACC. Amino acid sequence: CASSEGGTSGDLET. The whole CDR3 region reads CASSEGGTSGDLETQYF.

Remarks on this clone: The read ends 3 residues early relative to the CDR3; the germline J gene fills the gap. The chain recombines TRBV2 with TRBJ2-3; 7 bases line up with TRBD1. Germline trimming cut 3 bases from V and 4 bases from J; bases unmatched to any gene: 4. The germline V gene has CDR1 SNHLY and CDR2 FYNNEI. The CDR3 is 14 amino acids. The CDR3 region is CASSEQGVADTQYF. The sequenced part of the CDR3 DNA is TGTGCCAGCAGTGAGCAGGGGGTGGCAGATACG.

This clone appeared a few times. Read sequence stops 3 residues before the CDR3 end, and the germline J gene provides the missing end. The rearrangement uses TRBV19 and TRBJ2-3; D possibly corresponds to TRBD1 (6 bases). Trimming took off 5 bases at V and 1 base at J, with 16 bases between the two ends. CDR3 size: 16 residues. Germline values: CDR1 LNHDA, CDR2 SQIVND (reference sequence). This CDR3 reads CASSVPQGKGTDTQYF. The sequenced part of the CDR3 DNA is TGTGCCAGTAGTGTTCCACAGGGAAAGGGCACAGATACG.

In its sample, this clone was seen a few times. From the germline J gene comes the end of the CDR3, since the read stops 3 residues before it. This chain joins TRBV11-2 and TRBJ2-5; a weak D match, TRBD1 (5 bases). Germline-derived CDR1 and CDR2 are SGHAT and FQNNGV. The CDR3 is 14 amino acids. Trimming took 5 bases from V and 7 from J, leaving 17 bases between them. The part of the CDR3 DNA that was read is TGTGCCAGCAGCGCCAGGGCGGCGAGAGTGACC. Its translation is CASSARAARVT. The CDR3 in full is CASSARAARVTQYF.

Comments on this clone: The CDR3 is cut off 3 residues early in the read; its end comes from the germline J gene. The chain is built from TRBV7-9 and TRBJ1-1; 9 bases line up with TRBD1. The germline CDR1 and CDR2 sequences are SEHNR and FQNEAQ (reference sequence). CDR3 length equals 14 residues. With 2 bases clipped from V and 7 bases from J, the junction kept 5 bases outside the gene matches. Partial CDR3 DNA: TGTGCCAGCAGCTTAAAGACGGACAGGGGTGAA. Its translation is CASSLKTDRGE. In full, the CDR3 is CASSLKTDRGEAFF.

This clone was recorded many times. The observed sequence ends 3 residues before the CDR3 terminus, with the missing tail filled in from the germline J gene. The chain uses TRBV29-1 and TRBJ2-1; TRBD2 agrees at 9 bases. J gave up 3 bases and V 3 bases, and 0 bases lay outside the gene matches. The CDR3 contains 13 residues. In germline, CDR1 is SQVTM, CDR2 ANQGSEA. The CDR3 bases that were read are TGCAGCGTTGAGCGGGGGGGCTACAATGAG. Translation: CSVERGGYNE. The full CDR3 reads CSVERGGYNEQFF.

This clone has a count of ten or more. The read is 3 residues too short to cover the CDR3 end, so that end is filled in from the germline J gene. This rearrangement joins TRBV30 to TRBJ1-2; 8 nucleotides line up with TRBD1. Germline V gene sequence: CDR1 GTSNPN, CDR2 SVGIG (reference sequence). The CDR3 extends over 13 amino acids. The CDR3 sequence is CAWMPTGGMGYTF. CDR3 DNA (partial): TGTGCCTGGATGCCCACAGGGGGAATGGGC.

The table lists this clone with many counts. The CDR3 is cut off 3 residues early in the read; its end comes from the germline J gene. This rearrangement joins TRBV2 to TRBJ1-2; 7 nucleotides align to TRBD1. J lost 6 bases, V lost 7 bases, and 5 bases had no gene match. Germline CDR1 is SNHLY and CDR2 is FYNNEI. This CDR3 spans 12 amino acids. The CDR3 loop is CASILDRNGYTF. CDR3 bases read: TGTGCCAGCATTCTGGACAGGAATGGC.